The 19 T cell receptor beta chains below come from one sample, sequenced in a study of CD8 T cells in ankylosing spondylitis. These receptors lack a known antigen. Each CDR3 protein is one row after TCRdb ran MiXCR on the 5' RACE reads. Of some 700,000 distinct CDR3 sequences listed, under 20% are singletons. Overall study results and limits: A motif in TCR beta, a set of about 8 highly homologous variants, appeared characteristic of ankylosing spondylitis blood.

Sequencing was done on a sample of blood, either unsorted or a sorted T cell fraction (not recorded which). Receptors originate from a male donor with ankylosing spondylitis.

The rearrangement uses TRBV25-1 and TRBJ2-7; weak D call: TRBD1 (5 bases). The CDR3 sequence is 15 residues long. V lost 2 bases and J 3 bases, leaving 14 bases between the germline ends. Germline CDR1 and CDR2: MGHDK and SYGVNS. CDR3 residues: CASSEIYSGYYEQYF. In DNA form, the CDR3 reads TGTGCCAGCAGTGAAATTTACTCAGGGTACTACGAGCAGTACTTC.

The V and J genes are TRBV12-3 or TRBV12-4 and TRBJ2-7; TRBD1 aligns across 7 bases. Trimming took 5 bases from V and 2 from J; bases not matched to a gene: 15. The CDR3 totals 17 residues. The CDR3 reads CASSPRPFGTVTYEQYF. The CDR3, as DNA: TGTGCCAGCAGTCCTAGACCCTTCGGGACAGTCACCTACGAGCAGTACTTC.

This chain connects TRBV14 to TRBJ2-1; D remains ambiguous. This CDR3 is built from 13 residues. In germline, CDR1 is SGHDN, CDR2 FVKESK. Trimming cost V 0 bases and J 10 bases, with 10 bases left between them. As DNA, the CDR3 is TGTGCCAGCAGCCAAGACAGCCGACGAGAGCAGTTCTTC. It is translated as CASSQDSRREQFF.

The V gene is TRBV27, the J gene TRBJ1-1, with TRBD1 matching 8 bases. Per germline, CDR1 MNHEY and CDR2 SMNVEV (reference sequence). The CDR3 spans 15 residues. J lost 7 bases, V lost 6 bases, and 13 bases had no gene match. The CDR3 DNA is TGTGCCAGCAGAGATGGGACAGGAAGGTACAATGAAGCTTTCTTT. It yields the protein CASRDGTGRYNEAFF.

The chain uses TRBV7-2 and TRBJ1-2, with TRBD1 as a possible D gene (5 bases). The germline V gene has CDR1 SGHTA and CDR2 FQGNSA. The V end was cut by 0 bases, the J end by 6 bases, with 20 bases between. The CDR3 runs to 17 residues. The DNA for the CDR3 is TGTGCCAGCAGCTTAGCGCTAGACAGATCGCAGCACCATGGCTACACCTTC. This sequence encodes CASSLALDRSQHHGYTF.

The chain carries TRBV11-2 and TRBJ1-5, with D possibly TRBD1 on 5 matching bases. Germline V gives CDR1 SGHAT, CDR2 FQNNGV. Trimming removed 1 base at V and 3 bases at J, with 10 bases between. The CDR3 has 15 residues. The CDR3 DNA sequence: TGTGCCAGCAGCTTAGGTGACAGTTACAATCAGCCCCAGCATTTT. This gives the protein CASSLGDSYNQPQHF. Filled out from reference TRBV11-2 and TRBJ1-5, the complete variable domain reads EAGVAQSPRYKIIEKRQSVAFWCNPISGHATLYWYQQILGQGPKLLIQFQNNGVVDDSQLPKDRFSAERLKGVDSTLKIQPAKLEDSAVYLCASSLGDSYNQPQHFGDGTRLSIL.

The rearrangement joins TRBV12-3 or TRBV12-4 to TRBJ1-1; maybe TRBD1 (5 bases). V gave up 3 bases and J gave up 0 bases, with 11 bases separating them. CDR3 size: 15 residues. The CDR3 coding sequence is TGTGCCAGCAGTTTCGGGGCCAATCTGAACACTGAAGCTTTCTTT. It yields the protein CASSFGANLNTEAFF.

The gene calls are TRBV7-9 and TRBJ1-1; D gene unclear. Trimming removed 6 bases at V and 1 base at J, with 15 bases between. CDR1 is SEHNR and CDR2 is FQNEAQ in the germline V gene (reference sequence). The CDR3 is made up of 15 amino acids. CDR3 nucleotides: TGTGCCAGCAGTCCGGTCGCATGGGGGAACACTGAAGCTTTCTTT. Its translation is CASSPVAWGNTEAFF.

This chain uses TRBV20-1 with TRBJ2-7; D perhaps matches TRBD2 (6 bases). Trimming removed 0 bases at V and 0 bases at J, with 18 bases between. Germline assignment: CDR1 DFQATT and CDR2 SNEGSKA (reference sequence). The CDR3 has 17 residues. Here the CDR3 DNA reads TGCAGTGCTAGAGATATAAACATTGGGGGGTACTCCTACGAGCAGTACTTC. Protein: CSARDINIGGYSYEQYF.

The chain carries TRBV20-1 and TRBJ2-7, with 13 bases fitting TRBD2. Trimming removed 6 bases from V and 3 bases from J; junction bases left unmatched: 8. Germline V gene data show CDR1 as DFQATT and CDR2 as SNEGSKA (reference sequence). The CDR3 consists of 15 residues. The CDR3 DNA sequence: TGCAGTGCCATGGGACTAGCGGGAAGGGGCTACGAGCAGTACTTC. Translation: CSAMGLAGRGYEQYF.

This chain joins TRBV7-9 and TRBJ2-4, with 7 nucleotides matching TRBD1. Germline V gene lookup returns CDR1 SEHNR and CDR2 FQNEAQ (reference sequence). The junction had 9 bases not matched to a gene; V was cut back by 4 bases and J by 3 bases. This CDR3 comprises 16 residues. CDR3 sequence reads: CASSSTGSFGKNIQYF. Written as DNA, the CDR3 is TGTGCCAGCAGCTCGACAGGGAGTTTTGGCAAAAACATTCAGTACTTC.

In its sample, this clonotype was seen a few times. This chain uses TRBV9 with TRBJ2-2; 7 nucleotides match TRBD2. This CDR3 is built from 15 residues. Germline-derived CDR1 and CDR2 are SGDLS and YYNGEE. V lost 0 bases, J lost 6 bases, and 5 bases stayed unmatched. The CDR3 is CASSVAAGVSGELFF. For the CDR3, the DNA is TGTGCCAGCAGCGTAGCGGCGGGAGTGTCCGGGGAGCTGTTTTTT.

The chain carries TRBV4-3 and TRBJ2-7; D gene uncertain. The V and J ends lost 3 bases and 5 bases respectively, with 14 bases between them. The CDR3 is 14 residues long. Germline loops: CDR1 LGHNA, CDR2 YSLEER. CDR3 amino acids: CASSHRTDGDEQYF. DNA for the CDR3: TGCGCCAGCAGCCACCGGACGGACGGAGACGAGCAGTACTTC.

This clonotype turned up a few times. This chain connects TRBV12-3 or TRBV12-4 to TRBJ2-3; 9 bases line up with TRBD1. Trimming cost V 10 bases and J 2 bases; bases outside gene matches: 4. The CDR3 sequence is 13 residues long. CDR3 nucleotides: TGTGCCACCAGACAGGGGGACACAGATACGCAGTATTTT. Encoded protein: CATRQGDTDTQYF.

CDR3 amino acids: CASRGSGEKDYNEQFF. The DNA for the CDR3 is TGTGCCAGCAGAGGATCGGGGGAGAAGGACTACAATGAGCAGTTCTTC. The rearrangement uses TRBV12-3 or TRBV12-4 and TRBJ2-1, with D possibly being TRBD2 (6 bases). This CDR3 spans 16 amino acids. The V and J ends lost 6 bases and 3 bases respectively, with 18 bases between them.

This chain uses TRBV20-1 with TRBJ2-5; 8 bases agree with TRBD2. The CDR3 spans 12 residues. Per germline, CDR1 DFQATT and CDR2 SNEGSKA (reference sequence). V shed 5 bases and J 4 bases; nucleotides not matched to a gene: 3. CDR3 DNA sequence: TGCAGTGCTTGGCTAGCGGGAGAGACCCAGTACTTC. This gives the protein CSAWLAGETQYF.

The rearrangement uses TRBV5-6 and TRBJ2-7; perhaps TRBD1 as D (5 bases). The CDR3 extends over 15 amino acids. Looked up from germline, CDR1 is SGHDT and CDR2 is YYEEEE. V gave up 2 bases and J gave up 2 bases, with 14 bases separating them. CDR3 protein: CASSFGAQRPYEQYF. The CDR3 DNA sequence: TGTGCCAGCAGCTTTGGGGCCCAACGACCCTACGAGCAGTACTTC.

This clonotype showed up just a few times. The chain employs TRBV25-1 and TRBJ2-7; no clear D gene. The CDR3 extends over 14 amino acids. V was pared by 4 bases and J by 0 bases, with 10 bases between. Germline CDR1 MGHDK, CDR2 SYGVNS. CDR3 sequence (DNA): TGTGCCAGCAGTGTCAGAGTCAGCTCCTACGAGCAGTACTTC. Amino acids: CASSVRVSSYEQYF.

This clonotype was seen more than once but under ten times. The J gene is TRBJ1-3, the V gene TRBV2; possibly TRBD1 for D (6 bases). CDR3 length equals 17 residues. CDR1 is SNHLY, CDR2 FYNNEI, per germline. Trimming cost V 6 bases and J 0 bases, with 18 bases left between them. The DNA for the CDR3 is TGTGCCAGCAGCCCACAGGGCTTACCGAGCTCTGGAAACACCATATATTTT. Amino acid sequence: CASSPQGLPSSGNTIYF. The complete variable domain, with remaining parts taken from reference TRBV2 and TRBJ1-3, reads EPEVTQTPSHQVTQMGQEVILRCVPISNHLYFYWYRQILGQKVEFLVSFYNNEISEKSEIFDDQFSVERPDGSNFTLKIRSTKLEDSAMYFCASSPQGLPSSGNTIYFGEGSWLTVV.